A selection of T cell receptor beta chains follows, all from one sample in a study of T-cell reconstitution after alpha-beta-depleted transplantation in children. In TCRdb, the PCR reads were re-called with MiXCR into one record per CDR3 protein. Of over 300,000 distinct CDR3 sequences listed, 10% are singletons. Sequencing was performed on PBMCs from the stem cell graft donor, taken from the stem cell graft. These receptor sequences come from a human donor who donated a stem cell graft to a child with acute lymphoblastic leukemia. CDR3s include the opening cysteine and the closing phenylalanine or tryptophan. The order of the fields is CDR3 protein, CDR3 DNA, J gene, clone size, D gene, V gene. The D gene is left open where the match is weak. Clone size appears in some rows only: once, few, many, or a class for an expanded clone.

CASSQDIGRSNYGYTF TGTGCCAGCAGCCAAGATATCGGGCGCTCGAACTATGGCTACACCTTC TRBJ1-2 . . TRBV4-2
CASGPYSAKNIQYF TGTGCCAGCGGTCCCTACTCGGCCAAAAACATTCAGTACTTC TRBJ2-4 . . TRBV28
CASSLSRGGEKLFF TGTGCCAGCAGTTTATCGCGGGGAGGAGAAAAACTGTTTTTT TRBJ1-4 . . TRBV27
CASSLLAAAGDTQYF TGTGCCAGCAGCTTACTAGCGGCTGCGGGAGATACGCAGTATTTT TRBJ2-3 many TRBD2 TRBV11-2
CASSNRGSSPLHF TGTGCCAGCTCAAACAGGGGGAGTTCACCCCTCCACTTT TRBJ1-6 few TRBD1 TRBV18
CASSLLAGGYNEQFF TGTGCCAGCAGCTTACTAGCGGGAGGGTACAATGAGCAGTTCTTC TRBJ2-1 many TRBD2 TRBV7-3
CASSSRGYQSYEQYF TGTGCCAGCAGCTCCCGGGGCTACCAATCCTACGAGCAGTACTTC TRBJ2-7 many . TRBV5-6
CASSLVMGAVTIPPGANVLTF TGTGCCAGCAGCTTAGTTATGGGAGCGGTCACGATCCCTCCTGGGGCCAACGTCCTGACTTTC TRBJ2-6 . . TRBV11-2
CASTETSGYGETQYF TGTGCCAGCACCGAAACTAGCGGCTACGGGGAGACCCAGTACTTC TRBJ2-5 few TRBD2 TRBV12-3/TRBV12-4
CASSNIGGNQPQHF TGTGCCAGCTCCAACATTGGGGGCAATCAGCCCCAGCATTTT TRBJ1-5 few . TRBV28
CASSLGAPTDTQYF TGCGCCAGCAGCTTGGGAGCCCCCACAGATACGCAGTATTTT TRBJ2-3 many . TRBV5-1
CSVEGVGQPQHF TGCAGCGTTGAAGGGGTCGGACAGCCCCAGCATTTT TRBJ1-5 few . TRBV29-1
CASSSLGTDTQYF TGTGCCAGCAGCTCCCTTGGCACAGATACGCAGTATTTT TRBJ2-3 few . TRBV7-2
CSAPDTYEQYF TGCAGTGCCCCGGACACGTACGAGCAGTACTTC TRBJ2-7 few . TRBV20-1
CASSLEQGTEAFF TGCGCCAGCAGCTTGGAGCAGGGGACTGAAGCTTTCTTT TRBJ1-1 . . TRBV5-1
CSASGRVVNSISPLHF TGCAGTGCTAGTGGGCGGGTCGTAAACAGCATTTCACCCCTCCATTTT TRBJ1-6 . . TRBV20-1
CATSDAKGVNTGELFF TGTGCCACCAGTGACGCCAAGGGGGTGAACACCGGGGAGCTGTTTTTT TRBJ2-2 . . TRBV24-1
CASSQPEAGGLETQYF TGCGCCAGCAGCCAGCCGGAGGCAGGGGGCTTGGAGACCCAGTACTTC TRBJ2-5 . TRBD1 TRBV4-1
CASSSPPGADTQYF TGTGCCAGCAGCTCCCCCCCTGGGGCAGATACGCAGTATTTT TRBJ2-3 few . TRBV2
CASSFDLGTFGYEQYF TGTGCCAGCAGCTTTGATTTAGGGACATTTGGATACGAGCAGTACTTC TRBJ2-7 few . TRBV7-9
CSARDGTGDLGYTF TGCAGTGCTAGAGATGGGACAGGGGATCTTGGCTACACCTTC TRBJ1-2 . TRBD1 TRBV20-1
CSARTRSFGDTQYF TGCAGTGCTAGGACTAGAAGTTTTGGCGATACGCAGTATTTT TRBJ2-3 . . TRBV20-1
CASSQGVLAGDYEQYF TGCGCCAGCAGCCAAGGCGTACTAGCGGGCGACTACGAGCAGTACTTC TRBJ2-7 . TRBD2 TRBV4-1
CSVGGGRAANEQFF TGCAGCGTTGGGGGCGGGAGGGCCGCAAATGAGCAGTTCTTC TRBJ2-1 . TRBD2 TRBV29-1
CASSVAGSGEQYF TGTGCCAGCAGCGTAGCGGGGTCGGGCGAGCAGTACTTC TRBJ2-7 many . TRBV9
CSAEAGGGNEQFF TGCAGTGCCGAAGCGGGAGGGGGCAATGAGCAGTTCTTC TRBJ2-1 many TRBD2 TRBV20-1
CASSLSTGMQYF TGTGCCAGCAGTTTATCGACCGGGATGCAGTACTTC TRBJ2-7 few . TRBV27
CASSRDSVAVGRELFF TGTGCCAGCAGCCGAGACTCCGTTGCCGTTGGCCGGGAGCTGTTTTTT TRBJ2-2 . . TRBV7-9
CASSAGASGTQYF TGTGCCAGCAGCGCGGGAGCCAGCGGGACCCAGTACTTC TRBJ2-5 . TRBD2 TRBV7-9
CASEGLLTDTQYF TGTGCCTCGGAAGGCCTACTCACAGATACGCAGTATTTT TRBJ2-3 few . TRBV9
CASSLSGRLTLSGANVLTF TGTGCCAGCAGCTTATCGGGCCGACTAACCCTCTCTGGGGCCAACGTCCTGACTTTC TRBJ2-6 . . TRBV7-2
CSAPHTPGDHEQFF TGCAGTGCCCCACACACCCCGGGGGACCATGAGCAGTTCTTC TRBJ2-1 few . TRBV20-1
CASSFDFGLGGELFF TGTGCCAGCAGTTTTGATTTCGGGCTTGGCGGGGAGCTGTTTTTT TRBJ2-2 . . TRBV12-3/TRBV12-4
CSATGGVETQYF TGCAGTGCGACAGGGGGCGTCGAGACCCAGTACTTC TRBJ2-5 few TRBD1 TRBV20-1
CASSDLAGSYNEQFF TGTGCCAGCAGCGACCTAGCGGGCTCCTACAATGAGCAGTTCTTC TRBJ2-1 few TRBD2 TRBV9
CASSSTRDRGGYEQYF TGTGCCAGCAGCTCAACAAGGGACAGGGGGGGATACGAGCAGTACTTC TRBJ2-7 . TRBD1 TRBV7-8